This TCR beta chain was sequenced for a study of T cell responses to AZD1222 COVID-19 vaccine. Overall study findings and caveats: Among those given AZD1222, only 6 or 7 were seropositive at baseline. CD4 TCRs linked to vaccination spanned spike, dominating at 160-218 and 743-854. Clonal diversity was possibly underestimated, and the donors were mostly white British, with more females.

Trimming cost V 0 bases and J 9 bases, with 16 bases left between them. This CDR3 has 16 amino acids. Germline values: CDR1 SGDLS, CDR2 YYNGEE. Concerning this clone itself: Its antigen remains unidentified.

Measured with immunoSEQ multiplex PCR; TCRdb has only the in-frame clones, and not every one. The table lists some 180,000 clones, 80% to 95% of them singletons, with about 2.1% in the top ten. The sequencing here drew on peripheral blood, taken 28 days after the second AZD1222 dose. The chain uses TRBV9 and TRBJ1-6, with D possibly being TRBD1 (6 bases). This sequence was found in an adult who received the AZD1222 COVID-19 vaccine. The CDR3 region has the DNA TGTGCCAGCAGCGTAGAGGCCAGGGGTACAGGTTCACCCCTCCACTTT. Its protein product is CASSVEARGTGSPLHF. The full variable domain, in which reference TRBV9 and TRBJ1-6 provide the parts outside the CDR3, is DSGVTQTPKHLITATGQRVTLRCSPRSGDLSVYWYQQSLDQGLQFLIQYYNGEERAKGNILERFSAQQFPDLHSELNLSSLELGDSALYFCASSVEARGTGSPLHFGNGTRLTVT.